The sequence of this T cell receptor beta chain was determined in a study of PD-L1 blockade in urothelial cancer. CDR3 length equals 14 residues. Per the germline V gene, CDR1 is SGHDN and CDR2 is FVKESK. Trimming removed 0 bases from V and 9 bases from J, with 15 bases in between. TCRdb's copy holds only in-frame clones and misses some; the assay was immunoSEQ multiplex PCR. The table includes about 91,000 clones, 85% to 95% detected once. The sequence was obtained from a man aged 55-75 years with urothelial cancer. The rearrangement uses TRBV14 and TRBJ2-7, with D tentatively TRBD2 (6 bases). The starting material was PBMCs, obtained around atezolizumab (anti-PD-L1) treatment. The CDR3 reads CASSQDSAGRWQYF. In nucleotides, the CDR3 is TGTGCCAGCAGCCAAGATTCGGCGGGACGATGGCAGTACTTC. The full variable domain, its missing parts supplied by reference TRBV14 and TRBJ2-7, is EAGVTQFPSHSVIEKGQTVTLRCDPISGHDNLYWYRRVMGKEIKFLLHFVKESKQDESGMPNNRFLAERTGGTYSTLKVQPAELEDSGVYFCASSQDSAGRWQYFGPGTRLTVT.